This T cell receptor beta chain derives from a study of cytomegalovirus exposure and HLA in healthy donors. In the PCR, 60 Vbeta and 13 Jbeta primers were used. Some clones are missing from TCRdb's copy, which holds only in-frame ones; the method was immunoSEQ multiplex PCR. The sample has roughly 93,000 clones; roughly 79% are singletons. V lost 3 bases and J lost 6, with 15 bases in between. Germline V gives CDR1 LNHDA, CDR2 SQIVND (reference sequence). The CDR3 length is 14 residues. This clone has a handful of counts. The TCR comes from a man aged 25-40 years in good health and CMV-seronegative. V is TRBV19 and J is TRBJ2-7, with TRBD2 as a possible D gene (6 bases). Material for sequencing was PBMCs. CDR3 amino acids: CASSIGGVGAEQYV. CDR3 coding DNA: TGTGCCAGTAGTATTGGAGGGGTGGGTGCCGAGCAGTACGTC.